This paragraph reports one TCR beta chain. The sample belongs to a study of blood T cell repertoires in COVID-19. The overall study: The United States, Italy and Spain supplied acute and convalescent COVID-19 samples. From T cells, B-cell-depleted T cells, or PBMCs came the material, which was cDNA or gDNA.

As processed by the authors: Using reference gene primer amplification, nucleated cell counts were estimated. Measured with immunoSEQ multiplex PCR; TCRdb has only the in-frame clones, and not every one. V, J and clone size are those of that table, while D and trimming were read from the DNA. The sample yields about 160,000 clones, approximately 91% seen once. The germline V gene encodes CDR1 SGDLS and CDR2 YYNGEE. CDR3 length equals 18 residues. Trimming at V came to 4 bases and at J to 5 bases, leaving 20 bases not matched to a gene. The TCR originated in a man younger than 35 with acute or convalescent COVID-19. Sequenced material: peripheral blood. V and J are TRBV9 and TRBJ2-5, with 7 bases identical to TRBD2. For the CDR3, the DNA is TGTGCCAGCAGCCCCCGGCGGAAGCGGGATCTTGGGGGGGAGACCCAGTACTTC. Its protein is CASSPRRKRDLGGETQYF.